Shown below are 29 T cell receptor beta chains from a single sample sequenced in a study of blood T cell repertoires in COVID-19. Here immunoSEQ multiplex PCR was the method, and the copy in TCRdb shows in-frame clones only, minus some. This sample carries approximately 89,000 clones, roughly 74% of them seen once, and the ten largest clones take approximately 6%. Sample: peripheral blood. The source is an older man with COVID-19, enrolled during active disease.

This clone has ten or more counts. The chain employs TRBV4-1 and TRBJ1-4; D gene unclear. Germline V gene sequence: CDR1 MGHRA, CDR2 YSYEKL. The CDR3 runs 15 residues. Trimming removed 0 bases from V and 6 bases from J, with 11 bases in between. CDR3 coding DNA: TGCGCCAGCAGCCAAGATCACGGGGTGGATGAAAAACTGTTTTTT. Protein: CASSQDHGVDEKLFF.

This chain links TRBV27 with TRBJ1-2; perhaps TRBD1 as D (5 bases). The V and J ends lost 3 bases and 4 bases respectively, with 9 bases between them. The CDR3 is 13 residues long. Germline V gene lookup returns CDR1 MNHEY and CDR2 SMNVEV (reference sequence). As DNA, the CDR3 is TGTGCCAGCAGTTTTACGGGGGGCTATGGCTACACCTTC. It codes for CASSFTGGYGYTF.

This clone has a count of ten or more. The chain is built from TRBV7-9 and TRBJ1-1; TRBD1 matches at 7 bases. The germline gives CDR1 SEHNR, CDR2 FQNEAQ (reference sequence). Trimming took 3 bases from V and 0 from J; bases not matched to a gene: 4. The CDR3 has 15 amino acids. The CDR3 sequence: CASSFRQGLNTEAFF. The CDR3, as DNA: TGTGCCAGCAGCTTCAGACAGGGATTGAACACTGAAGCTTTCTTT. The full variable domain, its missing parts supplied by reference TRBV7-9 and TRBJ1-1, is DTGVSQNPRHKITKRGQNVTFRCDPISEHNRLYWYRQTLGQGPEFLTYFQNEAQLEKSRLLSDRFSAERPKGSFSTLEIQRTEQGDSAMYLCASSFRQGLNTEAFFGQGTRLTVV.

The V and J genes are TRBV19 and TRBJ2-3, with D possibly TRBD2 on 5 matching bases. CDR3 length: 13 residues. V was clipped by 1 base and J by 6 bases, with 8 bases between them. From germline, CDR1 is LNHDA and CDR2 SQIVND (reference sequence). CDR3 nucleotides: TGTGCCAGTAGTATAGCTTGGAGGGATACGCAGTATTTT. Its protein product is CASSIAWRDTQYF.

A few counts support this clone. This CDR3 is also generated by other DNA sequences in the sample. This chain joins TRBV6-4 and TRBJ1-1; D is undetermined. With 6 bases removed from V and 2 bases from J, the gap between germline ends came to 10 bases. Germline assignment: CDR1 MRHNA and CDR2 SNTAGT. This CDR3 has 13 amino acids. Here the CDR3 DNA reads TGTGCCAGCAGAAGGACGGGAAACACTGAAGCTTTCTTT. It is translated as CASRRTGNTEAFF.

This chain connects TRBV5-4 to TRBJ2-2; TRBD2 matches 8 bases. CDR1 and CDR2 (germline): SGHNT, YYREEE (reference sequence). The CDR3 consists of 16 residues. Trimming removed 4 bases from V and 4 bases from J; junction bases left unmatched: 9. The CDR3 region has the DNA TGTGCCAGCAGCGTCCCGGGACTAGGTACCACCGGGGAGCTGTTTTTT. Translation: CASSVPGLGTTGELFF.

This clone was counted only a few times. As DNA, the CDR3 is TGTGCCAGCAGTTTCCTAGCGGGACCGAACACCGGGGAGCTGTTTTTT. This translates into CASSFLAGPNTGELFF. This chain links TRBV27 with TRBJ2-2; 9 nucleotides agree with TRBD2. The V gene end was trimmed by 3 bases and the J gene end by 0 bases; junction bases not matched to a gene: 2. The CDR3 totals 16 residues. Germline V gene sequence: CDR1 MNHEY, CDR2 SMNVEV (reference sequence).

The genes are TRBV19 and TRBJ2-6; TRBD1 is a possible D gene (6 bases). This CDR3 region has 16 residues. Per germline, CDR1 LNHDA and CDR2 SQIVND (reference sequence). Trimming took off 5 bases at V and 0 bases at J, with 11 bases between the two ends. This CDR3 is CASSRTAISGANVLTF. The CDR3 DNA reads TGTGCCAGTAGTCGGACAGCTATCTCTGGGGCCAACGTCCTGACTTTC.

V gene TRBV5-6 combines with J gene TRBJ1-4, with D possibly being TRBD1 (5 bases). Trimming removed 5 bases at V and 4 bases at J, with 15 bases between. There are 15 residues in the CDR3. Germline-derived CDR1 and CDR2 are SGHDT and YYEEEE. The CDR3 reads CASSSRRGNNEKLFF. The CDR3 DNA reads TGTGCCAGCAGTTCTCGAAGGGGAAATAATGAAAAACTGTTTTTT.

The rearrangement joins TRBV29-1 to TRBJ2-5, with a possible D match to TRBD1 (5 bases). The CDR3 runs to 13 residues. The germline V and J ends were trimmed by 5 bases and 0 bases, with 10 bases remaining between them. The germline V gene encodes CDR1 SQVTM and CDR2 ANQGSEA. The CDR3 loop reads CSVSEQDQETQYF. CDR3 DNA sequence: TGCAGCGTTAGTGAACAGGACCAAGAGACCCAGTACTTC. Combining the CDR3 with reference TRBV29-1 and TRBJ2-5 gives the whole variable domain SAVISQKPSRDICQRGTSLTIQCQVDSQVTMMFWYRQQPGQSLTLIATANQGSEATYESGFVIDKFPISRPNLTFSTLTVSNMSPEDSSIYLCSVSEQDQETQYFGPGTRLLVL.

The V gene is TRBV12-3 or TRBV12-4, the J gene TRBJ2-7, with D maybe TRBD2 (7 bases). Trimming took 3 bases from V and 6 from J, leaving 12 bases between them. There are 13 residues in the CDR3. The CDR3 DNA follows: TGTGCCAGCAGTTTGGGGGGGGCTACCGAGCAGTACTTC. Translating it yields CASSLGGATEQYF.

The rearrangement links TRBV29-1 to TRBJ1-1; 7 bases are a match to TRBD1. CDR1 is SQVTM and CDR2 is ANQGSEA in the germline V gene. The CDR3 is 13 amino acids. After removal of 6 bases from V and 6 bases from J, the junction contained 10 bases not matched to a gene. The CDR3 is CSVGRRTGAEAFF. CDR3 DNA: TGCAGCGTGGGCCGGCGGACAGGCGCTGAAGCTTTCTTT.

V is TRBV9 and J is TRBJ2-2, with a possible D match to TRBD2 (6 bases). Trimming cost V 1 base and J 1 base, with 11 bases left between them. CDR3 length: 16 residues. The germline V gene encodes CDR1 SGDLS and CDR2 YYNGEE. DNA for the CDR3: TGTGCCAGCAGCGTATGGGCTAGCGTGAACACCGGGGAGCTGTTTTTT. Translating gives CASSVWASVNTGELFF.

This chain connects TRBV7-9 to TRBJ2-2, with a tentative D call TRBD1 (6 bases). This CDR3 has 14 residues. V lost 5 bases and J 4 bases, leaving 11 bases between the germline ends. Germline V gives CDR1 SEHNR, CDR2 FQNEAQ (reference sequence). CDR3 nucleotides: TGTGCCAGCAGCCTGGACAGTTCCACCGGGGAGCTGTTTTTT. This translates into CASSLDSSTGELFF.

This chain links TRBV5-1 with TRBJ2-3, with D hard to call. The CDR3 has 15 residues. CDR1 is SGHRS and CDR2 is YFSETQ in the germline V gene. Trimming stripped 2 bases from V and 1 base from J, with 11 bases between. For the CDR3, the DNA is TGCGCCAGCAGCTTTCTTACTCCCCGCACAGATACGCAGTATTTT. Protein sequence: CASSFLTPRTDTQYF. Looking up the rest from reference TRBV5-1 and TRBJ2-3 gives the full variable domain: KAGVTQTPRYLIKTRGQQVTLSCSPISGHRSVSWYQQTPGQGLQFLFEYFSETQRNKGNFPGRFSGRQFSNSRSEMNVSTLELGDSALYLCASSFLTPRTDTQYFGPGTRLTVL.

V is TRBV29-1 and J is TRBJ2-7; D perhaps matches TRBD1 (7 bases). Germline V gene sequence: CDR1 SQVTM, CDR2 ANQGSEA. Trimming left V 7 bases short and J 3 bases short, with 10 bases between. This CDR3 comprises 11 residues. The DNA of the CDR3 is TGCAGCGGCGGGACAGACTACGAGCAGTACTTC. Translating it yields CSGGTDYEQYF.

This clone appeared a few times. The genes are TRBV7-2 and TRBJ1-2; 7 nucleotides align to TRBD1. The CDR3 totals 13 residues. Germline trimming cut 1 base from V and 5 bases from J; bases unmatched to any gene: 1. Germline CDR1 SGHTA, CDR2 FQGNSA. CDR3 in amino acids: CASSLDRGYGYTF. CDR3 in DNA: TGTGCCAGCAGCTTAGACAGGGGATATGGCTACACCTTC.

The chain is built from TRBV6-2 or TRBV6-3 and TRBJ1-2; D possibly corresponds to TRBD1 (5 bases). Deletions cut 4 bases from V and 8 bases from J, with 23 bases between. Germline V lookup: CDR1 MNHEY, CDR2 SVGEGT. There are 16 residues in the CDR3. In DNA form, the CDR3 reads TGTGCCAGCAGTTTTCCGACCGGGGGGATTGGGGGAGGCTACACCTTC. It encodes CASSFPTGGIGGGYTF.

Only a few counts were recorded for this clone. The chain has TRBV6-2 or TRBV6-3 and TRBJ1-5, with 11 bases matching TRBD1. The germline CDR1 and CDR2 sequences are MNHEY and SVGEGT. V shed 2 bases and J 6 bases; nucleotides not matched to a gene: 6. This CDR3 is 16 amino acids long. The CDR3 protein is CASSYPPDRGLQPQHF. DNA for the CDR3: TGTGCCAGCAGTTACCCTCCGGACAGGGGGCTTCAGCCCCAGCATTTT.

CDR3 in amino acids: CASSLDRTGYTF. The DNA of the CDR3 is TGTGCCAGCTCACTGGACAGGACAGGCTACACCTTC. The V and J genes are TRBV18 and TRBJ1-2; 7 bases match TRBD1. This CDR3 is built from 12 residues. The germline gives CDR1 KGHSH, CDR2 LQKENI. Trimming at V came to 4 bases and at J to 8 bases, leaving 4 bases not matched to a gene.

V and J are TRBV4-2 and TRBJ1-1; TRBD1 matches 7 bases. The length of the CDR3 is 18 residues. J was trimmed by 4 bases and V by 4 bases; bases with no gene match: 18. Germline V CDR1 and CDR2: LGHNA, YNFKEQ. This CDR3 is CASSRSVPGAGGTTEAFF. In DNA form, the CDR3 reads TGTGCCAGCAGCCGATCCGTTCCAGGGGCAGGGGGGACCACTGAAGCTTTCTTT.

The chain carries TRBV4-2 and TRBJ1-5, with 7 bases matching TRBD1. V shed 1 base and J 6 bases; nucleotides not matched to a gene: 12. The CDR3 consists of 17 residues. In germline, CDR1 is LGHNA, CDR2 YNFKEQ. CDR3 DNA sequence: TGTGCCAGCAGCCAAGGGTTTACAGGGGTCGTGTTTCAGCCCCAGCATTTT. It codes for CASSQGFTGVVFQPQHF.

The chain employs TRBV27 and TRBJ1-2, with TRBD1 as a possible D gene (5 bases). Germline V gene data show CDR1 as MNHEY and CDR2 as SMNVEV (reference sequence). The CDR3 consists of 13 residues. With 4 bases removed from V and 7 bases from J, the gap between germline ends came to 13 bases. This CDR3 is CASSSGPKGGYTF. CDR3 bases: TGTGCCAGCAGTTCAGGGCCAAAAGGTGGCTACACCTTC.

The V and J genes are TRBV7-8 and TRBJ1-1; D gene unclear. The CDR3 length is 15 residues. Trimming took off 5 bases at V and 1 base at J, with 14 bases between the two ends. The germline V gene has CDR1 SGHVS and CDR2 FQNEAQ. DNA for the CDR3: TGTGCCAGCAGCCTAAACCCACGGGGGAACACTGAAGCTTTCTTT. It specifies CASSLNPRGNTEAFF. Looking up the rest from reference TRBV7-8 and TRBJ1-1 gives the full variable domain: GAGVSQSPRYKVAKRGQDVALRCDPISGHVSLFWYQQALGQGPEFLTYFQNEAQLDKSGLPSDRFFAERPEGSVSTLKIQRTQQEDSAVYLCASSLNPRGNTEAFFGQGTRLTVV.

The gene calls are TRBV29-1 and TRBJ1-2; D gene uncertain. The V end lost 0 bases, the J end lost 3 bases, and 14 bases lay between the germline ends. Germline V lookup: CDR1 SQVTM, CDR2 ANQGSEA. The CDR3 consists of 15 residues. The chain's CDR3 is CSVEDTPDGDYGYTF. CDR3 nucleotides: TGCAGCGTTGAAGATACCCCCGACGGGGACTATGGCTACACCTTC.

This chain links TRBV5-1 with TRBJ2-1; no firm D call. CDR3 size: 14 residues. Per the germline V gene, CDR1 is SGHRS and CDR2 is YFSETQ. V shed 3 bases and J shed 7 bases, with 14 bases lying between them. As DNA, the CDR3 is TGCGCCAGCAGCTGGATGGAGACTCTGAATGAGCAGTTCTTC. It encodes CASSWMETLNEQFF.

The chain recombines TRBV6-2 or TRBV6-3 with TRBJ1-4, with 7 bases that match TRBD1. The CDR3 spans 17 residues. The J segment lost 3 bases and the V segment lost 5 bases, leaving 12 bases of the junction unmatched. The germline V gene has CDR1 MNHEY and CDR2 SVGEGT. The CDR3 here is CASSTDRRIGANEKLFF. For the CDR3, the DNA is TGTGCCAGCAGTACGGACAGGAGGATTGGGGCTAATGAAAAACTGTTTTTT.

In this sample, this clone turned up a few times. The chain combines TRBV5-4 with TRBJ2-3; D perhaps matches TRBD2 (6 bases). The V end was cut by 3 bases, the J end by 3 bases, with 14 bases between. Germline V gives CDR1 SGHNT, CDR2 YYREEE (reference sequence). This CDR3 is built from 15 residues. DNA for the CDR3: TGTGCCAGCAGCTACCGGGACTTGGGAACAGATACGCAGTATTTT. It codes for CASSYRDLGTDTQYF.

The V call is TRBV10-3, the J call TRBJ2-5; 11 bases are shared with TRBD2. Germline CDR1 reads ENHRY; CDR2 reads SYGVKD. CDR3 length: 16 amino acids. J lost 1 base, V lost 3 bases, and 4 bases had no gene match. The CDR3 protein is CAISDLAGGVQETQYF. The CDR3 nucleotides read TGTGCCATCAGTGACTTAGCGGGAGGGGTCCAAGAGACCCAGTACTTC.